This TCR beta chain was retrieved from a study of metastatic and nonmetastatic thyroid tumors. The entire patient cohort was treatment-naive prior to thyroid surgery. The CDR3 covers 15 residues. After removal of 6 bases from V and 0 bases from J, the junction contained 2 bases not matched to a gene. From germline, CDR1 is MNHNS and CDR2 SASEGT. TCRdb re-analyzed the PCR reads through MiXCR. The repertoire consists of around 6,600 clones, with roughly 27% occurring once and the leading ten covering around 17%. The material sequenced was adjacent normal tissue. The receptor's source is a male donor with papillary thyroid cancer or a benign thyroid nodule (not recorded which). Some clones in this sample may be carry-over from other donors' samples. The V call is TRBV6-1, the J call TRBJ2-6, with 7 nucleotides matching TRBD1. The CDR3 nucleotides read TGTGCCAGCAGGGCAGGGGGCTCTGGGGCCAACGTCCTGACTTTC. This codes for CASRAGGSGANVLTF.